Listed below are T cell receptor beta chains from one sample, sequenced in a study of regulatory T cells in long-lasting Graves disease. TCRdb re-called the multiplex PCR reads through MiXCR, storing one row per CDR3 protein. This table holds 400,000 to 600,000 distinct CDR3 sequences, roughly 21% found once. Sample: peripheral blood mononuclear cells (PBMCs), taken when the disease was refractory, from a patient treated with antithyroid drugs. Every receptor here comes from a female donor with Graves disease. Each CDR3 is given with its conserved first and last residue. The size field is filled for only some rows; it gives once, few, many or a size class.

V gene,clone size,J gene,CDR3 protein
TRBV12-3/TRBV12-4,-,TRBJ2-1,CASSLADRDNEQFF
TRBV6-2/TRBV6-3,-,TRBJ1-5,CASSQSLRRPQHF
TRBV2,-,TRBJ2-7,CASSQNLAGFSGSYEQYF
TRBV12-3/TRBV12-4,-,TRBJ2-1,CASRRGTLNEQFF
TRBV6-1,many,TRBJ1-5,CASLSGQADNQPQHF
TRBV7-2,once,TRBJ2-2,CASRYKQGAAGVTGELFF
TRBV28,-,TRBJ2-3,CASSKRPSMDTQYF
TRBV6-5,-,TRBJ1-2,CASSYGGAATDYGYTF
TRBV29-1,many,TRBJ2-5,CSVEAQDGETQYF
TRBV19,few,TRBJ2-7,CASRGTGSLEQYF
TRBV20-1,-,TRBJ1-3,CSATESGAYSGNTIYF
TRBV19,-,TRBJ1-6,CASSIPTENSPLHF
TRBV9,-,TRBJ2-7,CASSVGAGGDEQYF
TRBV29-1,many,TRBJ2-4,CSVEDVAGGPHIQYF
TRBV20-1,once,TRBJ2-3,CSARARPPDTQYF
TRBV20-1,-,TRBJ1-1,CSAVPGGKTEAFF
TRBV12-3/TRBV12-4,few,TRBJ2-3,CASRVSSGSQYF
TRBV7-8,-,TRBJ2-7,CASSWGTGPYF
TRBV7-2,-,-,CASSGTVYNEQFF
TRBV6-1,many,TRBJ1-5,CASSDGAGWDNQPQHF
TRBV6-2/TRBV6-3,-,TRBJ1-5,CASSYSIGTHSGQPQHF
TRBV7-2,-,TRBJ2-7,CASSFLKGQAIHF
TRBV6-2/TRBV6-3,few,TRBJ2-7,CASSYFGGRTYEQYF
TRBV11-3,few,TRBJ2-2,CASSPTMTGTGELFF
TRBV5-1,-,TRBJ2-7,CASSLGISAYEQYF
TRBV24-1,-,TRBJ1-1,CATSDPRDGLNGAFF
TRBV2,many,TRBJ2-5,CASVGQKETQYF
TRBV20-1,-,TRBJ2-5,CSARSDRGPETQYF